The T cell receptor (beta chain) under discussion was sequenced for a study of response to subunit inactivated influenza vaccine. TCRdb re-analysed the RT-PCR reads in MiXCR, keeping a single row per CDR3 protein. The table records some 550,000 distinct CDR3 sequences, roughly a quarter of them present only once. Per germline, CDR1 MNHNS and CDR2 SASEGT. V lost 4 bases to trimming and J lost 2 bases; unmatched junction nucleotides: 8. CDR3 length: 15 residues. This sample also belongs to another study, concerning T cells expressing NK-cell markers. That work adds: Making the TCR beta cDNA relied on 5'RACE template switching with UMIs. Sequenced donors, eight in total, included seven who were HCMV-seropositive and one who was seronegative. In 6 or 7 donors, dominant NKG2C+ clonotypes were roughly 1.0-7.5% of CD8+ T cells. These same clonotypes (in a handful of donors) also led the CD3+CD56-NKG2C+ fraction. Unclear, still, was the HCMV specificity of the expanded NKG2C+ T cell clones.

This specimen consisted of CD4+ T cells sorted from PBMCs, obtained 11 to 12 days after vaccination. This TCR derives from a man aged 50-59 years who received an inactivated influenza vaccine. The chain is built from TRBV6-1 and TRBJ2-7; TRBD2 agrees at 7 bases. The CDR3 region is CASSGAGIYTYEQYF. As DNA, the CDR3 is TGTGCCAGCAGTGGAGCGGGAATTTATACCTACGAGCAGTACTTC.